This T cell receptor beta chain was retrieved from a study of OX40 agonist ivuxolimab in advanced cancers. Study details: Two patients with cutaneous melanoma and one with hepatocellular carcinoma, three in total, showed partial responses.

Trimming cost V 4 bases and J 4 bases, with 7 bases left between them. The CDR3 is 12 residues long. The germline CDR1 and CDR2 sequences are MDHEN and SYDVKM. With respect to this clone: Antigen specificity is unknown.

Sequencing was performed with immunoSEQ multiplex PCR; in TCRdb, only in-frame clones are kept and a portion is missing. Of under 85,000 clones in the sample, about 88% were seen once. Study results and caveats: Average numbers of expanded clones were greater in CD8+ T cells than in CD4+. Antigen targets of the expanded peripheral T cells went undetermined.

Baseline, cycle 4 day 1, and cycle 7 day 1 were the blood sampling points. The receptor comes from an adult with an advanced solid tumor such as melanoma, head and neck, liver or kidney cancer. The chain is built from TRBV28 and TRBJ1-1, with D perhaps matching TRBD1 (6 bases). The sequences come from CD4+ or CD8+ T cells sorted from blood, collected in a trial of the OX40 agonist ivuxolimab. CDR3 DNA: TGTGCCAGCAGTTACAGGGCCACTGAAGCTTTCTTT. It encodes CASSYRATEAFF.